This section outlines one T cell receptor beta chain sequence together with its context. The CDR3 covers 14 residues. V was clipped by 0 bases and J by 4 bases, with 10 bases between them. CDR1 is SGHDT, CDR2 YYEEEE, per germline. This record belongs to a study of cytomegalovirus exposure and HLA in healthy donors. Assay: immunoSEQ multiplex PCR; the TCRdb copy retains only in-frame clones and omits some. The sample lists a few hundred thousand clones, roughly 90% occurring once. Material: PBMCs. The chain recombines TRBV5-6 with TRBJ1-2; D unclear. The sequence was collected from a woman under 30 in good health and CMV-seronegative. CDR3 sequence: CASSLVRSSYGYTF. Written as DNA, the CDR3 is TGTGCCAGCAGCTTGGTCCGGTCTAGCTATGGCTACACCTTC.